This T cell receptor beta chain was retrieved from a study of spatial heterogeneity in lung cancer. Time point noted: blood at routine non-recurrence follow-up after resection. Sequencing of whole RNA from tumor, nontumor lung or frozen PBMC involved no sorting. Using its own MiXCR run on the 5' RACE reads, TCRdb lists one record per CDR3 protein. The sample consists of about 50,000 distinct CDR3 sequences, around 6.7% of them appearing once. There are a few counts of this clonotype. The receptor's source is a female donor with early-stage non-small cell lung cancer. The sequencing here drew on PBMCs, taken at follow-up.

CDR3 loop: CASSLAGGTGVTEAFF. In nucleotides, the CDR3 is TGCGCCAGCAGCTTGGCCGGGGGGACAGGGGTGACTGAAGCTTTCTTT. The chain recombines TRBV5-1 with TRBJ1-1; 10 nucleotides line up with TRBD1. Germline lookup yields CDR1 SGHRS and CDR2 YFSETQ. Trimming removed 0 bases from V and 5 bases from J; junction bases left unmatched: 7. The CDR3 consists of 16 residues.